Included here is one T cell receptor (beta chain) sequence, with context. Its target is unknown. The data derive from a study of tissue T cells after allogeneic stem cell transplantation. Study-wide results and caveats: Anatomically similar tissues had similar TCR repertoires within each patient. Few T cell clones were shared across patients, but motif clusters showed tissue-specific shared signatures.

Germline V gene sequence: CDR1 MNHEY, CDR2 SVGAGI. Unmatched junction bases numbered 12, after V lost 3 bases and J lost 15 bases. The CDR3 sequence is 14 residues long. Retrospectively chosen non-transplant comparators had other cancers and at least five gastrointestinal samples, without known gastrointestinal disease. Some clones are missing from TCRdb's copy, which holds only in-frame ones; the method was immunoSEQ multiplex PCR. The sample has roughly 5,800 clones; roughly 67% are singletons. The chain links TRBV6-5 to TRBJ2-1, with 9 bases lining up with TRBD2. This material consisted of duodenum tissue, taken at autopsy. This receptor was taken from a woman aged 18 to 55 with breast cancer. The DNA for the CDR3 is TGTGCCAGCAGTTATTCCCGGATTAGCGGGGGAGTGTTCTTC. This codes for CASSYSRISGGVFF.